A selection of T cell receptor beta chains follows, all from one sample in a study of blood T cell repertoires in COVID-19. Sequencing was performed with immunoSEQ multiplex PCR; in TCRdb, only in-frame clones are kept and a portion is missing. Of some 270,000 clones in the sample, 85% to 90% were seen once. Sequencing was done on a sample of PBMCs or T cells enriched from blood (not recorded which). The receptors come from a woman under 40 with acute COVID-19. Both conserved end residues are part of each CDR3. Each record gives: D gene, clone size, V gene, J gene, CDR3 DNA, CDR3 protein. A D gene is named only where the DNA matches it firmly. Not every row has a clone size; where given, it reads once, few, many or a size class.

.	once	TRBV28	TRBJ2-6	TGTGCCAGCAGACAACCGACAGAAATCTCTGGGGCCAACGTCCTGACTTTC	CASRQPTEISGANVLTF
.	.	TRBV19	TRBJ2-6	TGTGCCAGTAGTATACCGGTCGGAGTCTCTGGGGCCAACGTCCTGACTTTC	CASSIPVGVSGANVLTF
.	.	TRBV20-1	TRBJ2-7	TGCAGTGCTAGTCCCCTTACCGGGGATGTCTACGAGCAGTACTTC	CSASPLTGDVYEQYF
.	.	TRBV19	TRBJ2-1	TGTGCCAGTAGATCCCTTGTTTTAGCGGAAACCTACAATGAGCAGTTCTTC	CASRSLVLAETYNEQFF
.	.	TRBV27	TRBJ1-1	TGTGCCAGCAGTTTCGGGAACATGAACACTGAAGCTTTCTTT	CASSFGNMNTEAFF
TRBD2	.	TRBV27	TRBJ2-1	TGTGCCAGCAGCCCTTTTAGCGGGAGGGATTCCAATGAGCAGTTCTTC	CASSPFSGRDSNEQFF
.	.	TRBV27	TRBJ2-2	TGTGCCAGCATGGTAGACAGACGTCCCGGGGAGCTGTTTTTT	CASMVDRRPGELFF
.	.	TRBV30	TRBJ2-3	TGTGCCGGCAACAGAGACACAGATACGCAGTATTTT	CAGNRDTDTQYF
.	.	TRBV30	TRBJ2-5	TGTGCCTGGAGTCTTACAGGGAATCGGGTAGAGACCCAGTACTTC	CAWSLTGNRVETQYF
.	.	TRBV6-5	TRBJ1-3	TGTGCCAGCAGTTACCGCGCTGGAAACACCATATATTTT	CASSYRAGNTIYF
TRBD1	once	TRBV14	TRBJ2-7	TGTGCCAGCAGTCAAAACGTAAGACAGGGCCCTCACGAGCAGTACTTC	CASSQNVRQGPHEQYF
TRBD2	.	TRBV30	TRBJ2-7	TGTGCCTGGAGCTTCGGTGTCAGGACTAGCGGGGTAGAGTCCTCCTACGAGCAGTACTTC	CAWSFGVRTSGVESSYEQYF
TRBD1	.	TRBV7-2	TRBJ1-2	TGTGCCAGCAGCTTAGCGCCGGGACAGGATTATGGCTACACCTTC	CASSLAPGQDYGYTF
TRBD1	.	TRBV5-6	TRBJ1-4	TGTGCCAGCAGCCCCCGACCCGGGACAGGGGGGACGAGTTCGGAAAAACTGTTTTTT	CASSPRPGTGGTSSEKLFF
TRBD1	once	TRBV7-8	TRBJ1-1	TGTGCCAGCAGCCCCGGGACAGTGAACACTGAAGCTTTCTTT	CASSPGTVNTEAFF
TRBD2	.	TRBV2	TRBJ2-2	TGTGCCAGCAGTGGACTAGCGGGAGGTTGGGACACCGGGGAGCTGTTTTTT	CASSGLAGGWDTGELFF
TRBD1	few	TRBV5-4	TRBJ1-1	TGTGCCAGCAGCCAGGACAGGGGGGACACTGAAGCTTTCTTT	CASSQDRGDTEAFF
.	.	TRBV29-1	TRBJ2-2	TGCAGCGTAGTTAGGGAGTCGAACACCGGGGAGCTGTTTTTT	CSVVRESNTGELFF
TRBD2	.	TRBV6-6	TRBJ2-2	TGTGCCAGCAGTCAAGTACTAGCGCGCACCGGGGAGCTGTTTTTT	CASSQVLARTGELFF
TRBD2	.	TRBV7-2	TRBJ2-1	TGTGCCAGCAGCCCGCGACTAAGCGGGAAGTACAATGAGCAGTTCTTC	CASSPRLSGKYNEQFF